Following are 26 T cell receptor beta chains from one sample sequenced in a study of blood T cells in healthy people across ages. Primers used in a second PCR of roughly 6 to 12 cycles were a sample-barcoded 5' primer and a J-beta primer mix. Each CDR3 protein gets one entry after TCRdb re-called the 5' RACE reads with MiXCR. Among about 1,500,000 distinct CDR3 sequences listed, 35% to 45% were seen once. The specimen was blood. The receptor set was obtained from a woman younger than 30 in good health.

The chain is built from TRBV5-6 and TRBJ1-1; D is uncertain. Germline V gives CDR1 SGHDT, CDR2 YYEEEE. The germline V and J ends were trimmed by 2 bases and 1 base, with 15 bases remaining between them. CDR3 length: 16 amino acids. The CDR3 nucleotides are TGTGCCAGCAGCTTTGATCGGGTTCAGCAGAACACTGAAGCTTTCTTT. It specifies CASSFDRVQQNTEAFF.

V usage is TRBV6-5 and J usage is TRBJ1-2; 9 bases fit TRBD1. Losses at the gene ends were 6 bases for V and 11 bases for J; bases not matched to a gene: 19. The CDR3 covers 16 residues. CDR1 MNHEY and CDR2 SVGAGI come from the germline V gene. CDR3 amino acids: CASSRISGQGFGKYTF. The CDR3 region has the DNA TGTGCCAGCAGCCGAATCTCGGGACAGGGTTTCGGGAAATACACCTTC.

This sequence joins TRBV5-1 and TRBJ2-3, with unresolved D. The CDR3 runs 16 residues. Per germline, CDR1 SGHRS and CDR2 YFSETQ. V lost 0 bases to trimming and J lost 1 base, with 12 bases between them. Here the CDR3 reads CASSLATHTGTDTQYF. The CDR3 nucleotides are TGCGCCAGCAGCTTGGCAACTCACACTGGCACAGATACGCAGTATTTT.

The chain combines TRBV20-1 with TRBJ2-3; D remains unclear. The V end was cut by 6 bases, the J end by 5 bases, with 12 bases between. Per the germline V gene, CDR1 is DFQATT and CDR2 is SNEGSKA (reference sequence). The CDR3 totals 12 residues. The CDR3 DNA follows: TGCAGTGCCCCCTGGGTCCGAGATACGCAGTATTTT. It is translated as CSAPWVRDTQYF.

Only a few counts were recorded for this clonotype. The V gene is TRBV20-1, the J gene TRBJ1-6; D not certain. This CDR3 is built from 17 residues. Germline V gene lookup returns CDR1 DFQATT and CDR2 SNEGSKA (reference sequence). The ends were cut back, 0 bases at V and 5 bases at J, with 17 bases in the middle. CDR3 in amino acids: CSAREGIPSLDNSPLHF. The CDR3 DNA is TGCAGTGCTAGAGAAGGCATACCCTCTCTCGATAATTCACCCCTCCACTTT.

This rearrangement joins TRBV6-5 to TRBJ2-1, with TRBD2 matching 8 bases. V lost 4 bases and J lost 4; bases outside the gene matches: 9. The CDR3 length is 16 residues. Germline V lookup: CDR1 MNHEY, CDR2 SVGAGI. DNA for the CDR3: TGTGCCAGCAGTTCGCCGGGACTAGGGCTTTACAATGAGCAGTTCTTC. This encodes CASSSPGLGLYNEQFF.

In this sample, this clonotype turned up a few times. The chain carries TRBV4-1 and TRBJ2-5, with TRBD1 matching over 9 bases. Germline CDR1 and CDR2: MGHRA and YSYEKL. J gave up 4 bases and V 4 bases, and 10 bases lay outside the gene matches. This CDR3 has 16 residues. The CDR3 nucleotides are TGCGCCAGCAGCCCGGACCAGGGACAGGGAGGAGAGACCCAGTACTTC. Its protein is CASSPDQGQGGETQYF.

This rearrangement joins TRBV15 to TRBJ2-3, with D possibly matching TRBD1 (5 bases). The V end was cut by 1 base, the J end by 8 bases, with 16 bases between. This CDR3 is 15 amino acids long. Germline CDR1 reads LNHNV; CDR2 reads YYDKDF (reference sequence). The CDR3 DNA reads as TGTGCCACCAGCAGAGCCCCAGGGCAATCGGCTACGCAGTATTTT. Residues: CATSRAPGQSATQYF. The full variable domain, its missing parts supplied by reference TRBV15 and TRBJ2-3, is DAMVIQNPRYQVTQFGKPVTLSCSQTLNHNVMYWYQQKSSQAPKLLFHYYDKDFNNEADTPDNFQSRRPNTSFCFLDIRSPGLGDTAMYLCATSRAPGQSATQYFGPGTRLTVL.

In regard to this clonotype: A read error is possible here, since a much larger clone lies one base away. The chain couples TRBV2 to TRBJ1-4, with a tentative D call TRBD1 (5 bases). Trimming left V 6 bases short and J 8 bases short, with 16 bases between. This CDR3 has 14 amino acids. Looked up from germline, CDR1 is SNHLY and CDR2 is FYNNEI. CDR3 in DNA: TGTGCCAGCAGGACGACAGTGATTAAGGAAAAACTGTTTTTT. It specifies CASRTTVIKEKLFF.

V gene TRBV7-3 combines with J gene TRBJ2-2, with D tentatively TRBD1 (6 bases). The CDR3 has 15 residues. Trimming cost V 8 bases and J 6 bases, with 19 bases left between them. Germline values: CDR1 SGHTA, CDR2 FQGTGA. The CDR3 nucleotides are TGTGCCAGCGGACGACAGGCGCCCCCCTCCGGGGAGCTGTTTTTT. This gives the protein CASGRQAPPSGELFF.

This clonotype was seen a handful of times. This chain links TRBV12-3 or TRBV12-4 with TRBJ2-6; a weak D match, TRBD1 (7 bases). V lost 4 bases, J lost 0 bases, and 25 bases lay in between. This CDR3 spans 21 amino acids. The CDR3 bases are TGTGCCAGCAGTTCCTCCCGCGGGACAGCTGCCACCCGCTCTGGGGCCAACGTCCTGACTTTC. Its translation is CASSSSRGTAATRSGANVLTF.

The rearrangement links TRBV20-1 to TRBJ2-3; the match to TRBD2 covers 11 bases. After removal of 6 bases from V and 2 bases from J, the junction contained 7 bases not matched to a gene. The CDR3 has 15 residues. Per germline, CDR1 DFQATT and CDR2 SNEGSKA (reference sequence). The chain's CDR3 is CSAEGLAENTDTQYF. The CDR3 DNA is TGCAGTGCAGAGGGACTAGCGGAAAACACAGATACGCAGTATTTT.

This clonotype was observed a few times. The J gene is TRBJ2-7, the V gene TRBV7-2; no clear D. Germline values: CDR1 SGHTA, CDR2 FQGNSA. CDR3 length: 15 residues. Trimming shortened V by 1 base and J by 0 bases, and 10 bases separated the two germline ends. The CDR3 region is CASSLDIDSSYEQYF. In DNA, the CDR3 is TGTGCCAGCAGCTTAGATATAGACTCCTCCTACGAGCAGTACTTC.

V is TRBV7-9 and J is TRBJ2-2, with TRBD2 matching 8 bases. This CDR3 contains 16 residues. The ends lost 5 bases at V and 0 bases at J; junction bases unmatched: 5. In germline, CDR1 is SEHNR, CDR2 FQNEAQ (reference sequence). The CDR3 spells CASSQQGLANTGELFF. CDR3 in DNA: TGTGCCAGCAGCCAACAGGGACTAGCGAACACCGGGGAGCTGTTTTTT.

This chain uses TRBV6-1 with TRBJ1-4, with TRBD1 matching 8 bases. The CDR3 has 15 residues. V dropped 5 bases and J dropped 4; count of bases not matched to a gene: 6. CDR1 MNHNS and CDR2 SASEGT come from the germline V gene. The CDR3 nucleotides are TGTGCCAGCAGTTCCGGACAGGGAGTTAATGAAAAACTGTTTTTT. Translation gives CASSSGQGVNEKLFF.

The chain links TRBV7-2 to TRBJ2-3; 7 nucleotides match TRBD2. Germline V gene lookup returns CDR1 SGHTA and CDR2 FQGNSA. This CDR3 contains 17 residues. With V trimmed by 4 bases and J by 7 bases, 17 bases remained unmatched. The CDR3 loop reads CASSSARQLADPHTQYF. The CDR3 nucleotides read TGTGCCAGCAGCTCAGCCCGCCAGCTAGCGGACCCCCATACGCAGTATTTT.

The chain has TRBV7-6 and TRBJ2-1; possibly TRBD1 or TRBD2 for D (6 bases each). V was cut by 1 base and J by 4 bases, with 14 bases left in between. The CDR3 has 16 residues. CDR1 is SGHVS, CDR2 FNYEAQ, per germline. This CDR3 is CASSLGGAFLYNEQFF. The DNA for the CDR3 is TGTGCCAGCAGCTTAGGGGGGGCCTTCTTATACAATGAGCAGTTCTTC.

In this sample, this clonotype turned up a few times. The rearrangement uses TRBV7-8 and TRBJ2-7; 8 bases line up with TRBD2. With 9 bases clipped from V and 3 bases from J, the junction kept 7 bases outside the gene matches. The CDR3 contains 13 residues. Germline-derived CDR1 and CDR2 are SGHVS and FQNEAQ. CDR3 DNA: TGTGCCAGTGGAGCAAGCGGGAGCTACGAGCAGTACTTC. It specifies CASGASGSYEQYF.

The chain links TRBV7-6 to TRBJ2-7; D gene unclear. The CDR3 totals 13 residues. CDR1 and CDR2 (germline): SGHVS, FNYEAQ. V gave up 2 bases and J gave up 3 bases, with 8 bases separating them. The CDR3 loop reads CASSLSTDYEQYF. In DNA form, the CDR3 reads TGTGCCAGCAGCTTAAGCACCGACTACGAGCAGTACTTC.

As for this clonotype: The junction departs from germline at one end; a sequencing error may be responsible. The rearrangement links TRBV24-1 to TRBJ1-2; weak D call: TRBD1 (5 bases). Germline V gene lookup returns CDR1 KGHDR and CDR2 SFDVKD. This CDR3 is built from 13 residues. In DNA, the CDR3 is TGTGCCACCAGTGCACAGGATGCCTATGGTTACACCTTC. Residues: CATSAQDAYGYTF.

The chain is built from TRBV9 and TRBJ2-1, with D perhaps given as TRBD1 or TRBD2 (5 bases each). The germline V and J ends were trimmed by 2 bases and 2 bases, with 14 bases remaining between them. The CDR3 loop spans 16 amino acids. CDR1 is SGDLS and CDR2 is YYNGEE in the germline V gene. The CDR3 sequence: CASSVLLGTTYNEQFF. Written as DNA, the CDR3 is TGTGCCAGCAGCGTCTTACTAGGGACCACCTACAATGAGCAGTTCTTC.

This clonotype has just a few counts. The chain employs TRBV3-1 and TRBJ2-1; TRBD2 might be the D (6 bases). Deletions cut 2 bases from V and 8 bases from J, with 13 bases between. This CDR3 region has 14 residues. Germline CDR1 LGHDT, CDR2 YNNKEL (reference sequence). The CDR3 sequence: CASSQQTRIHEQFF. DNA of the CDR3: TGTGCCAGCAGCCAACAGACTAGAATCCATGAGCAGTTCTTC.

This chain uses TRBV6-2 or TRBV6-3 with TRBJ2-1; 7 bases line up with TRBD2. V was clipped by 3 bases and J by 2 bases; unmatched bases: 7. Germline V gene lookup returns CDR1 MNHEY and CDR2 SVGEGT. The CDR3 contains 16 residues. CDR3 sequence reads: CASSYGAGPTYNEQFF. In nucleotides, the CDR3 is TGTGCCAGCAGTTATGGAGCGGGACCTACCTACAATGAGCAGTTCTTC.

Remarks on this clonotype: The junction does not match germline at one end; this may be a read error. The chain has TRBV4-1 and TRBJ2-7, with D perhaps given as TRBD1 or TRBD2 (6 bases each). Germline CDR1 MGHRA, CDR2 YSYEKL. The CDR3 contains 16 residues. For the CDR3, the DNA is TGCGCCGGCAGCCAAGTGGAGGGACAAGCCTCCTACGAGCAGTACTTC. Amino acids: CAGSQVEGQASYEQYF.

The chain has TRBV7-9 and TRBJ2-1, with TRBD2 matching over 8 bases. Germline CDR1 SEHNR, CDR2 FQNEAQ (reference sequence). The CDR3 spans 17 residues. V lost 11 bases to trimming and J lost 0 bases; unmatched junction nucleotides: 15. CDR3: CARFRTILAGSYNEQFF. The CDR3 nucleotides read TGTGCCCGCTTCCGCACCATTCTAGCGGGCTCCTACAATGAGCAGTTCTTC.

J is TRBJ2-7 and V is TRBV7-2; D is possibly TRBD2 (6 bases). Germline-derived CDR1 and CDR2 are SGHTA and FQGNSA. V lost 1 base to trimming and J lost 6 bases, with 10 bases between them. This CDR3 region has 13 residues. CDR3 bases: TGTGCCAGCAGCTTAGGAGCAGCGGGCGAGCAGTACTTC. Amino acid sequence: CASSLGAAGEQYF.